The T cell receptor (beta chain) under discussion was sequenced for a study of T cell changes during pregnancy in multiple sclerosis. Produced via immunoSEQ multiplex PCR; TCRdb's table is partial and in-frame only. The repertoire includes 75,000 to 95,000 clones, 94% of them detected once, and less than 0.15% sits in the top ten. Germline values: CDR1 SGHTA, CDR2 FQGTGA. J was trimmed by 2 bases and V by 5 bases; bases with no gene match: 7. This CDR3 spans 16 amino acids. The receptor's source is a female donor with multiple sclerosis, enrolled in a pregnancy study. The genes are TRBV7-3 and TRBJ2-3; TRBD2 agrees at 10 bases. This specimen consisted of CD4+ T cells from peripheral blood mononuclear cells, obtained after pregnancy. The CDR3 DNA sequence: TGTGCCAGCAGCATATTAGCGGGAGGACCCACAGATACGCAGTATTTT. It is translated as CASSILAGGPTDTQYF.